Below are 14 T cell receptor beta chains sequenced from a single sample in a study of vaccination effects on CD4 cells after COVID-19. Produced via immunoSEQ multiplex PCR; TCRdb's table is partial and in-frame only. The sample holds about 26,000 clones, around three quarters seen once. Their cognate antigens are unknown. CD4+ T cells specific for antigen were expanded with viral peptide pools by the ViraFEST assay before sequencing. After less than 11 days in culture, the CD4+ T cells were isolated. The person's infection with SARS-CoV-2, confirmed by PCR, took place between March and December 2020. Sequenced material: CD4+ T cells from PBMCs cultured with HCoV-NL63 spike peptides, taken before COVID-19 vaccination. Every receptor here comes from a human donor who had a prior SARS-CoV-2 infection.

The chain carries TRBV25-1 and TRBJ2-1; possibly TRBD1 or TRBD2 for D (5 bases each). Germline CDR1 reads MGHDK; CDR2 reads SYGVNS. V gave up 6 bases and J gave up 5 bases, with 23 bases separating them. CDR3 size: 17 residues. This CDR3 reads CASRTTDGFRGNNEQFF. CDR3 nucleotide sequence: TGTGCCAGCAGGACTACCGATGGTTTTAGGGGAAACAATGAGCAGTTCTTC.

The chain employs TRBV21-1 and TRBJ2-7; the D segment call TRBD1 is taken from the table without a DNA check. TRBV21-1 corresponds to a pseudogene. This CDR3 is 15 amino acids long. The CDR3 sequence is CASSNRDRATYEQYF. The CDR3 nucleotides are TGTGCCAGCAGCAACCGGGACAGGGCCACCTACGAGCAGTACTTC.

CDR3 DNA: TGTGCCAGCTCACCAGCGAGGCTTCAAGAGACCCAGTACTTC. Protein product: CASSPARLQETQYF. The chain links TRBV18 to TRBJ2-5; D call uncertain. V lost 2 bases and J 2 bases, leaving 9 bases between the germline ends. Germline CDR1 and CDR2: KGHSH and LQKENI. The CDR3 consists of 14 residues.

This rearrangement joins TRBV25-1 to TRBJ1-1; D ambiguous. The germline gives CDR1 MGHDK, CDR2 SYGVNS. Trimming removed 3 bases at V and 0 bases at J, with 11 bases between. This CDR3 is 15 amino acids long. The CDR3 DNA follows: TGTGCCAGCAGTGAGCAGGAACTCATGAACACTGAAGCTTTCTTT. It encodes CASSEQELMNTEAFF.

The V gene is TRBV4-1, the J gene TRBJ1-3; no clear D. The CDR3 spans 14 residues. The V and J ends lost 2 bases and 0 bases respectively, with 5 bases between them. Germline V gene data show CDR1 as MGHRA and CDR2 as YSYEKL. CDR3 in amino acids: CASSQLLSGNTIYF. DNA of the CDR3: TGCGCCAGCAGCCAATTACTCTCTGGAAACACCATATATTTT.

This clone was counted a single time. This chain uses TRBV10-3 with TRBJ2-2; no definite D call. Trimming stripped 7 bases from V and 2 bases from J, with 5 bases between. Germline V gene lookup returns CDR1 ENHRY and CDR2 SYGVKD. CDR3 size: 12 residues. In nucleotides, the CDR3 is TGTGCCATCATGTCAAACACCGGGGAGCTGTTTTTT. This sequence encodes CAIMSNTGELFF.

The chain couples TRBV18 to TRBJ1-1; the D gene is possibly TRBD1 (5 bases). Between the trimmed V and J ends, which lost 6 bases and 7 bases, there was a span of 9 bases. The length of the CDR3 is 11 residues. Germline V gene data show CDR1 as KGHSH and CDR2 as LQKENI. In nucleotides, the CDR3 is TGTGCCAGCTCCCGGGGGAATGAAGCTTTCTTT. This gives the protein CASSRGNEAFF. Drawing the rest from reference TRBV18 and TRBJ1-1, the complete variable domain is NAGVMQNPRHLVRRRGQEARLRCSPMKGHSHVYWYRQLPEEGLKFMVYLQKENIIDESGMPKERFSAEFPKEGPSILRIQQVVRGDSAAYFCASSRGNEAFFGQGTRLTVV.

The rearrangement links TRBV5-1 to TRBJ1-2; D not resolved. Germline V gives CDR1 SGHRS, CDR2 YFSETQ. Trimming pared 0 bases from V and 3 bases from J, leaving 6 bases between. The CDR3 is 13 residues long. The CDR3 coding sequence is TGCGCCAGCAGCTTGGTCGGGGACTATGGCTACACCTTC. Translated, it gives CASSLVGDYGYTF.

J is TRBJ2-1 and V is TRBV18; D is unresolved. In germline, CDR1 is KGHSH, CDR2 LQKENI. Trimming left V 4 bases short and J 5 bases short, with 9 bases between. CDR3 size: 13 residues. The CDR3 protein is CASSQGPNNEQFF. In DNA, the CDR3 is TGTGCCAGCTCACAAGGCCCGAACAATGAGCAGTTCTTC.

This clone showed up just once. The CDR3 DNA reads TGTGCCAGCTCACCTGCATCGGGACAGCCTTCCTACGAGCAGTACTTC. Translating it yields CASSPASGQPSYEQYF. This rearrangement joins TRBV18 to TRBJ2-7; 7 bases match TRBD1. The V gene's germline CDR1 is KGHSH and CDR2 LQKENI. After removal of 3 bases from V and 1 base from J, the junction contained 9 bases not matched to a gene. The CDR3 has 16 residues.

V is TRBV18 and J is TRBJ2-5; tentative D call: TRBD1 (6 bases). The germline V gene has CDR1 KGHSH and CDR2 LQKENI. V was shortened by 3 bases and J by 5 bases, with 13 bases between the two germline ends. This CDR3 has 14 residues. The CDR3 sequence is CASSPLPGVETQYF. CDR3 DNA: TGTGCCAGCTCACCCCTACCAGGGGTGGAGACCCAGTACTTC. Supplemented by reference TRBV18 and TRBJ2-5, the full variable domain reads NAGVMQNPRHLVRRRGQEARLRCSPMKGHSHVYWYRQLPEEGLKFMVYLQKENIIDESGMPKERFSAEFPKEGPSILRIQQVVRGDSAAYFCASSPLPGVETQYFGPGTRLLVL.

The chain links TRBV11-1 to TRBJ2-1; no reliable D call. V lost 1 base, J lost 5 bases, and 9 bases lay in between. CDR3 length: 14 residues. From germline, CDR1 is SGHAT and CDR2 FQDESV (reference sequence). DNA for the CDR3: TGTGCCAGCAGCTTAGTAGCACCGAACAATGAGCAGTTCTTC. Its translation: CASSLVAPNNEQFF.

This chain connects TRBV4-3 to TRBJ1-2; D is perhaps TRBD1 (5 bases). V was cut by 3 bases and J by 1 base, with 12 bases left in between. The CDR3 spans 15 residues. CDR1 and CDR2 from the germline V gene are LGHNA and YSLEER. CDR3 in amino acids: CASSQTARINYGYTF. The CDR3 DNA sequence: TGCGCCAGCAGCCAGACAGCGAGAATTAACTATGGCTACACCTTC.

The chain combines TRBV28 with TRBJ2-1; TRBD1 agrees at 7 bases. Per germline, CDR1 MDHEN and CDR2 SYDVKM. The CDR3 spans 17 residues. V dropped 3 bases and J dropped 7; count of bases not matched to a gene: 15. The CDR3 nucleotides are TGTGCCAGCAGTTTTTTAGGGGGCGATGGTGATTGGAATGAGCAGTTCTTC. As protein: CASSFLGGDGDWNEQFF.